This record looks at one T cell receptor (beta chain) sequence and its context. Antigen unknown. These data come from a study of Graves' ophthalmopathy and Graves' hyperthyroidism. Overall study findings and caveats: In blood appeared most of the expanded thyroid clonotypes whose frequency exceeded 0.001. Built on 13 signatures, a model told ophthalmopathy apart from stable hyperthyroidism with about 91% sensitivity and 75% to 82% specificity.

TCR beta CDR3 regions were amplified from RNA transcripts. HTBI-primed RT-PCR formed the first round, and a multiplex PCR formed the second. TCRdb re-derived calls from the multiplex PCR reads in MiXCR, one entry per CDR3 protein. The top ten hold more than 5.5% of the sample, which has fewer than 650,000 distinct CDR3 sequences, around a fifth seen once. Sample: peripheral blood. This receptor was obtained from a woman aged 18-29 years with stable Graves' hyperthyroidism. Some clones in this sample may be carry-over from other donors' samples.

CDR3 region: CASSPPGLPETQYF. The CDR3, as DNA: TGTGCCAGCTCACCCCCGGGACTACCGGAGACCCAGTACTTC. This chain joins TRBV18 and TRBJ2-5, with 7 bases matching TRBD2. J was trimmed by 5 bases and V by 3 bases; bases with no gene match: 6. The CDR3 length is 14 residues. Germline values: CDR1 KGHSH, CDR2 LQKENI.